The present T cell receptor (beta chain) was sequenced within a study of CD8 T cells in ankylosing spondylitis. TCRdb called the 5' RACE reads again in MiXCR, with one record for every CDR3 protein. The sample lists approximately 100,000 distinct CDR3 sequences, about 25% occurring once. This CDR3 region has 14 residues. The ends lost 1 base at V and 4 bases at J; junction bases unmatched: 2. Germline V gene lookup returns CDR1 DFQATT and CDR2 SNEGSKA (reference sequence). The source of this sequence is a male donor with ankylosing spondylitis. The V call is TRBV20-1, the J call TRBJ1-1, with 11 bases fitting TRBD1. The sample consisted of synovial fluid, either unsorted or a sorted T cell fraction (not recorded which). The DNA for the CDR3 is TGCAGTGCTAGAGGGGGGACAGGGGGCACTGAAGCTTTCTTT. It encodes CSARGGTGGTEAFF.